The 21 T cell receptor beta chains reported below all come from one sample, sequenced in a study of immune cell composition in non-small cell lung cancer. Profiled with immunoSEQ multiplex PCR; TCRdb holds only in-frame clones, not every one. The repertoire holds fewer than 8,000 clones, with nearly 80% as singletons. The sequenced sample was lung tumor tissue. These receptors came from a human donor with non-small cell lung cancer.

This clone was seen only a few times. V gene TRBV28 combines with J gene TRBJ2-5; D is possibly TRBD2 (5 bases). V was trimmed by 5 bases and J by 7 bases, leaving 11 bases between them. CDR3 length: 12 amino acids. Germline-derived CDR1 and CDR2 are MDHEN and SYDVKM. The CDR3 spells CASSPRTRTQYF. The CDR3 DNA reads TGTGCCAGCAGTCCCCGAACTAGGACCCAGTACTTC.

This chain connects TRBV5-1 to TRBJ1-1; TRBD1 matches 7 bases. J was trimmed by 0 bases and V by 2 bases; bases with no gene match: 7. Germline V CDR1 and CDR2: SGHRS, YFSETQ. The CDR3 is made up of 16 amino acids. CDR3 protein: CASSLQGKNLNTEAFF. CDR3 nucleotides: TGCGCCAGCAGCTTACAGGGGAAAAATTTGAACACTGAAGCTTTCTTT.

The table lists this clone with a few counts. This rearrangement joins TRBV5-1 to TRBJ2-3, with 10 bases matching TRBD1. The V gene end was trimmed by 4 bases and the J gene end by 4 bases; junction bases not matched to a gene: 9. The CDR3 spans 16 residues. Germline V gene data show CDR1 as SGHRS and CDR2 as YFSETQ. CDR3 loop: CASSIARTGGSDTQYF. DNA for the CDR3: TGCGCCAGCAGCATAGCTAGGACAGGGGGATCAGATACGCAGTATTTT.

This clone was seen a single time. The chain has TRBV2 and TRBJ1-2; unclear D gene. The V gene lost 1 base and the J gene lost 5 bases, with 11 bases spanning the gap. The CDR3 consists of 14 residues. CDR1 and CDR2 from the germline V gene are SNHLY and FYNNEI. The CDR3 DNA reads TGTGCCAGCAGTGAAGGGGCCAGCTTATATGGCTACACCTTC. Translation: CASSEGASLYGYTF.

The genes are TRBV19 and TRBJ1-5; 7 bases are a match to TRBD1. This CDR3 is built from 15 residues. V trimming: 2 bases; J trimming: 4 bases; junction bases outside the gene matches: 5. Germline V gives CDR1 LNHDA, CDR2 SQIVND (reference sequence). This chain's CDR3 is CASSIQQGRNQPQHF. Written as DNA, the CDR3 is TGTGCCAGTAGTATACAACAGGGGAGGAATCAGCCCCAGCATTTT.

The chain recombines TRBV5-1 with TRBJ1-1, with a possible D match to TRBD1 (5 bases). Trimming took off 4 bases at V and 6 bases at J, with 16 bases between the two ends. Germline CDR1 reads SGHRS; CDR2 reads YFSETQ. The CDR3 extends over 14 amino acids. The CDR3 DNA reads as TGCGCCAGCAGCGGCCGTGGGGAGGGGTCTGAAGCTTTCTTT. This sequence encodes CASSGRGEGSEAFF.

The rearrangement uses TRBV5-1 and TRBJ2-3; a possible D gene is TRBD2 (5 bases). This CDR3 is built from 15 residues. V was pared by 6 bases and J by 2 bases, with 16 bases between. CDR1 and CDR2 (germline): SGHRS, YFSETQ. In nucleotides, the CDR3 is TGCGCCAGCAACCCATCCGGGGTCCCCACAGATACGCAGTATTTT. Protein sequence: CASNPSGVPTDTQYF.

In this sample, this clone turned up once. This sequence joins TRBV6-1 and TRBJ1-1; possibly TRBD1 for D (5 bases). V shed 10 bases and J shed 0 bases, with 12 bases lying between them. This CDR3 has 13 amino acids. Germline-derived CDR1 and CDR2 are MNHNS and SASEGT. As DNA, the CDR3 is TGTGCCACAAACAGGAAAATGAACACTGAAGCTTTCTTT. Protein: CATNRKMNTEAFF.

This clone came up once. V gene TRBV9 combines with J gene TRBJ1-1, with D maybe TRBD1 (5 bases). Deletions cut 3 bases from V and 6 bases from J, with 15 bases between. Germline V CDR1 and CDR2: SGDLS, YYNGEE. The CDR3 totals 14 residues. The CDR3 DNA reads as TGTGCCAGCAGCGCACTGGGGCGTATTGCTGAAGCTTTCTTT. Amino acid sequence: CASSALGRIAEAFF. Based on the CDR3 plus reference TRBV9 and TRBJ1-1, the full variable domain is DSGVTQTPKHLITATGQRVTLRCSPRSGDLSVYWYQQSLDQGLQFLIQYYNGEERAKGNILERFSAQQFPDLHSELNLSSLELGDSALYFCASSALGRIAEAFFGQGTRLTVV.

The rearrangement links TRBV11-2 to TRBJ2-7; 9 bases match TRBD2. The length of the CDR3 is 15 residues. The trim removed 5 bases at V and 4 bases at J, leaving 9 bases unmatched. Germline V gene lookup returns CDR1 SGHAT and CDR2 FQNNGV. The CDR3 region is CASSLRSSGGYEQYF. DNA of the CDR3: TGTGCCAGCAGCCTGCGGAGTAGCGGGGGATACGAGCAGTACTTC.

Regarding this clone: The junction does not match germline at one end; this may be a read error. The gene calls are TRBV10-3 and TRBJ1-5, with TRBD1 matching over 11 bases. The CDR3 extends over 15 amino acids. CDR1 and CDR2 (germline): ENHRY, SYGVKD. CDR3 sequence reads: CAISESSGTGGIRYF. The DNA for the CDR3 is TGTGCCATCAGTGAGTCGAGCGGGACAGGGGGAATTCGGTATTTT.

The rearrangement uses TRBV19 and TRBJ1-2; 7 nucleotides line up with TRBD1. The CDR3 loop spans 14 amino acids. Germline-derived CDR1 and CDR2 are LNHDA and SQIVND (reference sequence). With V trimmed by 6 bases and J by 4 bases, 8 bases remained unmatched. The CDR3 bases are TGTGCCAGTAGCGAAGTGACAGGGACCTATGGCTACACCTTC. Protein sequence: CASSEVTGTYGYTF.

The J gene is TRBJ1-5, the V gene TRBV5-5; 7 nucleotides line up with TRBD1. The CDR3 contains 17 residues. J lost 0 bases, V lost 0 bases, and 6 bases had no gene match. The germline CDR1 and CDR2 sequences are SGHKS and YYEKEE (reference sequence). The CDR3 coding sequence is TGTGCCAGCAGCTTGGATCTTCGACAGGGTAGCAATCAGCCCCAGCATTTT. The encoded protein is CASSLDLRQGSNQPQHF.

The V call is TRBV5-1, the J call TRBJ2-1; D is perhaps TRBD2 (6 bases). Germline loops: CDR1 SGHRS, CDR2 YFSETQ. The CDR3 loop spans 14 amino acids. Deletions cut 4 bases from V and 2 bases from J, with 10 bases between. Written as DNA, the CDR3 is TGCGCCAGCAGCGGGACGGGGGCCTACAATGAGCAGTTCTTC. This sequence encodes CASSGTGAYNEQFF.

This sequence joins TRBV10-3 and TRBJ1-2; TRBD1 agrees at 7 bases. V was pared by 4 bases and J by 8 bases, with 4 bases of the junction left unmatched. Germline CDR1 reads ENHRY; CDR2 reads SYGVKD. CDR3 size: 12 residues. The CDR3 DNA sequence: TGTGCCATCAGTGCCCACAGGGGCGGCTACACCTTC. Amino acid sequence: CAISAHRGGYTF.

This sequence joins TRBV11-2 and TRBJ2-2; 12 bases align to TRBD2. The CDR3 covers 18 residues. Losses at the gene ends were 8 bases for V and 0 bases for J; bases not matched to a gene: 10. CDR1 and CDR2 (germline): SGHAT, FQNNGV. The CDR3 is CASQRASGGAANTGELFF. The CDR3 DNA is TGTGCCAGCCAAAGGGCTAGCGGGGGGGCCGCGAACACCGGGGAGCTGTTTTTT.

The chain carries TRBV15 and TRBJ2-3; D is perhaps TRBD1 (5 bases). The CDR3 is 16 amino acids. Deletions cut 4 bases from V and 3 bases from J, with 17 bases between. In germline, CDR1 is LNHNV, CDR2 YYDKDF (reference sequence). The DNA of the CDR3 is TGTGCCACCAGCATCCGTGGAGACAGTCTTACAGATACGCAGTATTTT. Protein product: CATSIRGDSLTDTQYF.

V usage is TRBV25-1 and J usage is TRBJ2-3; D perhaps matches TRBD1 (6 bases). V was cut by 7 bases and J by 2 bases, with 10 bases left in between. The germline gives CDR1 MGHDK, CDR2 SYGVNS. The CDR3 loop spans 13 amino acids. This chain's CDR3 is CASTRDNTDTQYF. The CDR3 DNA reads as TGTGCCAGCACCAGGGACAACACAGATACGCAGTATTTT.

This clone was observed a few times. Its ends do not fully match the called genes, so a read error is possible. The rearrangement links TRBV6-1 to TRBJ2-7, with 7 positions matching TRBD1. The CDR3 has 15 residues. Germline V CDR1 and CDR2: MNHNS, SASEGT. In DNA, the CDR3 is TGTGCCAGCAGGGAAGGGACAGTCAGCTCCTACGAGCAGTACTTC. This sequence encodes CASREGTVSSYEQYF.

The rearrangement joins TRBV2 to TRBJ2-4; D might be TRBD2 (6 bases). V was pared by 8 bases and J by 0 bases, with 14 bases between. This CDR3 region has 15 residues. Germline V gene sequence: CDR1 SNHLY, CDR2 FYNNEI. The CDR3 loop reads CASLGLSLAKNIQYF. The DNA for the CDR3 is TGTGCCAGCCTTGGACTATCCTTAGCCAAAAACATTCAGTACTTC.

This chain connects TRBV7-9 to TRBJ1-2; no reliable D call. Trimming stripped 5 bases from V and 3 bases from J, with 10 bases between. The CDR3 consists of 13 residues. Germline CDR1 SEHNR, CDR2 FQNEAQ (reference sequence). The CDR3 loop reads CASSQQADYGYTF. The DNA of the CDR3 is TGTGCCAGCAGCCAGCAGGCAGACTATGGCTACACCTTC.